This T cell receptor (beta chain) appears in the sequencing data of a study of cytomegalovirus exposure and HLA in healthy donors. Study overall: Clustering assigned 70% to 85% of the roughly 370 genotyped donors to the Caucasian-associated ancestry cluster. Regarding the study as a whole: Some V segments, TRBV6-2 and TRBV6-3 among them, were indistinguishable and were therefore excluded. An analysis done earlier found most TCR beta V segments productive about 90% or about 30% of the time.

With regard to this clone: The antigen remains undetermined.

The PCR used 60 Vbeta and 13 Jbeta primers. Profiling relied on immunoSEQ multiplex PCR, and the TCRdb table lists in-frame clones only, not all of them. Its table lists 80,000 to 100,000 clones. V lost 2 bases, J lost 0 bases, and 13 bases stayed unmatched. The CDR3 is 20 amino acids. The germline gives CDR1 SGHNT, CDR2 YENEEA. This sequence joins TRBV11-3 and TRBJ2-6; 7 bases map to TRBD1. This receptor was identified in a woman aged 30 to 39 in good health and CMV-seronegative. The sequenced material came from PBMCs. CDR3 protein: CASSLSSNRGISSGANVLTF. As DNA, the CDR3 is TGTGCCAGCAGCTTATCCTCCAACAGGGGAATCAGCTCTGGGGCCAACGTCCTGACTTTC.